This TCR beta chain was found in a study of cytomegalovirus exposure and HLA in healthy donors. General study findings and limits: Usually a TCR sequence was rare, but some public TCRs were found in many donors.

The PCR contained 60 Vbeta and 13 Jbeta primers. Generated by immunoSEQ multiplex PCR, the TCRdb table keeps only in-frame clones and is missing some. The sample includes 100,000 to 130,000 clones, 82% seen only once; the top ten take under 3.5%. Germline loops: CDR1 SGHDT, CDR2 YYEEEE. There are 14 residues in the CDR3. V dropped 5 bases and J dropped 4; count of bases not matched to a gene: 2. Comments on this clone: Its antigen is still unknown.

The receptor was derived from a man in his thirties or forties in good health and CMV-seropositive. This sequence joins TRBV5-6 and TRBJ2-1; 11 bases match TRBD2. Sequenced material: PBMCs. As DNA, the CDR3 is TGTGCCAGCAGGATAGCGGGGGGGTACAATGAGCAGTTCTTC. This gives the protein CASRIAGGYNEQFF.